Each of the 27 T cell receptor beta chains below was sequenced from the same sample in a study of T cells in Graves' hyperthyroidism and ophthalmopathy. RNA transcripts were the template for amplifying TCR beta CDR3 regions. The HTBI primer set was used in a first-round RT-PCR of the TCR CDR3. TCRdb recomputed calls from the multiplex PCR reads with MiXCR, one row per CDR3 protein. The table has almost 250,000 distinct CDR3 sequences, around 24% seen once. The sample taken for sequencing was blood. The receptors stem from a middle-aged woman with Graves' ophthalmopathy.

This clonotype was detected many times. The rearrangement links TRBV20-1 to TRBJ1-1; D uncertain. This CDR3 comprises 13 residues. Per germline, CDR1 DFQATT and CDR2 SNEGSKA (reference sequence). V gave up 1 base and J gave up 5 bases, with 11 bases separating them. The CDR3, as DNA: TGCAGTGCTAGAGGAGGGTGGGGAACTGAAGCTTTCTTT. Its protein is CSARGGWGTEAFF.

At least ten counts were recorded for this clonotype. The CDR3, as DNA: TGCGCCAGCAGCTTGCTTTCTAGCGGGAGGCCCTACGAGCAGTACTTC. Protein product: CASSLLSSGRPYEQYF. This chain connects TRBV5-1 to TRBJ2-7; TRBD2 matches 11 bases. V lost 1 base, J lost 2 bases, and 5 bases stayed unmatched. The length of the CDR3 is 16 residues. The germline V gene has CDR1 SGHRS and CDR2 YFSETQ.

This chain links TRBV12-3 or TRBV12-4 with TRBJ1-2; 7 bases map to TRBD1. The CDR3 runs 13 residues. V lost 6 bases and J lost 4; bases outside the gene matches: 5. CDR3 sequence reads: CASRTGVSYGYTF. The CDR3 coding sequence is TGTGCCAGCAGAACAGGGGTTTCCTATGGCTACACCTTC.

This clonotype was counted only a few times. The rearrangement uses TRBV12-3 or TRBV12-4 and TRBJ2-5; TRBD1 matches at 8 bases. The CDR3 contains 14 residues. The V gene end was trimmed by 6 bases and the J gene end by 4 bases; junction bases not matched to a gene: 7. The CDR3 nucleotides are TGTGCCAGCAGATATCCCGGGACAGGAGAGACCCAGTACTTC. Protein sequence: CASRYPGTGETQYF.

Ten or more counts support this clonotype. This chain joins TRBV4-2 and TRBJ2-5; D is ambiguous. Per germline, CDR1 LGHNA and CDR2 YNFKEQ. Trimming shortened V by 0 bases and J by 4 bases, and 15 bases separated the two germline ends. The CDR3 is 16 residues long. CDR3 coding DNA: TGTGCCAGCAGCCAAGACGGGTCTCGTTCCCCAGAGACCCAGTACTTC. Its protein is CASSQDGSRSPETQYF.

This clonotype was counted ten times or more. V usage is TRBV3-1 and J usage is TRBJ2-5; D is possibly TRBD1 or TRBD2 (5 bases each). CDR1 LGHDT and CDR2 YNNKEL come from the germline V gene (reference sequence). Trimming left V 5 bases short and J 0 bases short, with 13 bases between. There are 15 residues in the CDR3. The CDR3 nucleotides are TGTGCCAGCAGCGAGCCCTGGGGACACCAAGAGACCCAGTACTTC. Translation gives CASSEPWGHQETQYF.

This clonotype was seen repeatedly, ten times or more. This chain uses TRBV7-9 with TRBJ2-7, with D perhaps TRBD1 (6 bases). From germline, CDR1 is SEHNR and CDR2 FQNEAQ (reference sequence). CDR3 length: 16 amino acids. Trimming left V 5 bases short and J 0 bases short, with 17 bases between. CDR3 sequence reads: CASSPRGTYPSYEQYF. Here the CDR3 DNA reads TGTGCCAGCAGCCCACGAGGGACATATCCCTCCTACGAGCAGTACTTC. Supplemented by reference TRBV7-9 and TRBJ2-7, the full variable domain reads DTGVSQNPRHKITKRGQNVTFRCDPISEHNRLYWYRQTLGQGPEFLTYFQNEAQLEKSRLLSDRFSAERPKGSFSTLEIQRTEQGDSAMYLCASSPRGTYPSYEQYFGPGTRLTVT.

This clonotype turned up a few times. The gene calls are TRBV5-8 and TRBJ1-1; 7 nucleotides match TRBD1. V shed 0 bases and J 6 bases; nucleotides not matched to a gene: 5. Germline V gene lookup returns CDR1 SGHTS and CDR2 YDEGEE. The CDR3 sequence is 14 residues long. In DNA, the CDR3 is TGTGCCAGCAGCTTGGGCAGGGGGTCTGCTGAAGCTTTCTTT. It yields the protein CASSLGRGSAEAFF.

The chain joins TRBV19 to TRBJ1-3; D not resolved. Germline assignment: CDR1 LNHDA and CDR2 SQIVND (reference sequence). CDR3 length equals 17 residues. V shed 5 bases and J shed 1 base, with 18 bases lying between them. The CDR3 loop is CASSSTPPLSSGNTIYF. CDR3 DNA sequence: TGTGCCAGTAGTTCAACACCGCCCCTGTCGTCTGGAAACACCATATATTTT.

This clonotype was seen repeatedly, ten times or more. A much bigger clone sits one base away, suggesting this may be a read error. Written as DNA, the CDR3 is TGTGCCACCAGTCCGGACAGCTACGAGCAGTACTTC. Amino acid sequence: CATSPDSYEQYF. This sequence joins TRBV19 and TRBJ2-7; D is perhaps TRBD1 (6 bases). From germline, CDR1 is LNHDA and CDR2 SQIVND (reference sequence). The CDR3 is 12 residues long. The V gene lost 10 bases and the J gene lost 3 bases, with 13 bases spanning the gap.

This clonotype was picked up one time. The chain links TRBV5-1 to TRBJ2-7, with D maybe TRBD2 (6 bases). This CDR3 has 15 residues. Trimming took 0 bases from V and 5 from J, leaving 15 bases between them. The germline gives CDR1 SGHRS, CDR2 YFSETQ. The CDR3 protein is CASSLVRGLGNEQYF. In DNA, the CDR3 is TGCGCCAGCAGCTTGGTTCGGGGACTGGGGAACGAGCAGTACTTC.

The chain links TRBV28 to TRBJ1-2, with a possible D match to TRBD1 (6 bases). This CDR3 spans 14 amino acids. Germline lookup yields CDR1 MDHEN and CDR2 SYDVKM. V dropped 6 bases and J dropped 5 bases, with 16 bases sitting between them. The CDR3 sequence is CASRIGSGVYGYTF. CDR3 nucleotides: TGTGCCAGCAGAATTGGTTCAGGGGTTTATGGCTACACCTTC.

The table lists this clonotype with many counts. This rearrangement joins TRBV7-6 to TRBJ2-7; 7 bases line up with TRBD1. V was clipped by 6 bases and J by 2 bases; unmatched bases: 10. This CDR3 has 15 residues. Looked up from germline, CDR1 is SGHVS and CDR2 is FNYEAQ. Written as DNA, the CDR3 is TGTGCCAGCAGTTACACCCGGGACAGAGCCTACGAGCAGTACTTC. Translation: CASSYTRDRAYEQYF.

The table lists this clonotype with many counts. The V and J genes are TRBV28 and TRBJ1-1; 7 nucleotides line up with TRBD1. Germline loops: CDR1 MDHEN, CDR2 SYDVKM. V lost 1 base to trimming and J lost 6 bases; unmatched junction nucleotides: 5. CDR3 size: 14 residues. CDR3 coding DNA: TGTGCCAGCAGTTTATCAGGGGGGAGCGCTGAAGCTTTCTTT. It yields the protein CASSLSGGSAEAFF.

The chain has TRBV13 and TRBJ2-6, with 8 bases that match TRBD1. The CDR3 consists of 20 residues. V gave up 5 bases and J gave up 2 bases; unmatched junction bases: 17. Germline-derived CDR1 and CDR2 are PRHDT and FYEKMQ (reference sequence). As DNA, the CDR3 is TGTGCCAGCAGCCTCACCGGGACAGGAGCCATAGGGGCTGGGGCCAACGTCCTGACTTTC. As protein: CASSLTGTGAIGAGANVLTF.

This clonotype occurred many times. The rearrangement uses TRBV28 and TRBJ2-2; D tentatively fits TRBD1 or TRBD2 (6 bases each). The CDR3 length is 15 residues. V was pared by 7 bases and J by 5 bases, with 17 bases between. In germline, CDR1 is MDHEN, CDR2 SYDVKM. CDR3 nucleotides: TGTGCCAGCACCCCGGGGGCGGTCCGAACCGGGGAGCTGTTTTTT. Its protein is CASTPGAVRTGELFF.

This clonotype was observed many times. The CDR3 sequence is CASSSRALLAQSSYEQYF. The CDR3 DNA is TGTGCCAGCAGCTCCCGGGCCCTGCTAGCGCAAAGCTCCTACGAGCAGTACTTC. The V gene is TRBV28, the J gene TRBJ2-7; D is perhaps TRBD2 (6 bases). This CDR3 has 18 amino acids. Germline V gives CDR1 MDHEN, CDR2 SYDVKM. V was trimmed by 6 bases and J by 0 bases, leaving 24 bases between them.

This clonotype has more than one count but fewer than ten. A read error may explain this, as a much larger clone is one base away. The conserved phenylalanine or tryptophan is not found at the CDR3 terminus, so this likely reflects a read error. The chain couples TRBV5-1 to TRBJ1-1; possible D gene TRBD1, 5 bases. Germline CDR1 is SGHRS and CDR2 is YFSETQ. With 0 bases removed from V and 1 base from J, the gap between germline ends came to 7 bases. The CDR3 loop spans 14 amino acids. The CDR3: CASSLDRPNTEAFL. The CDR3 DNA sequence: TGCGCCAGCAGCTTGGACAGGCCGAACACTGAAGCTTTCCTT.

V and J are TRBV6-5 and TRBJ1-1; D is uncertain. CDR1 and CDR2 (germline): MNHEY, SVGAGI. V was shortened by 6 bases and J by 7 bases, with 12 bases between the two germline ends. CDR3 length: 12 amino acids. The CDR3 region is CASSYEIGEAFF. The CDR3 region has the DNA TGTGCCAGCAGCTACGAGATAGGTGAAGCTTTCTTT.

The rearrangement links TRBV7-2 to TRBJ2-7; 9 positions agree with TRBD2. V was clipped by 1 base and J by 13 bases; unmatched bases: 2. The CDR3 spans 11 residues. Germline CDR1 is SGHTA and CDR2 is FQGNSA. The CDR3 is CASSLGGGAYF. The CDR3 coding sequence is TGTGCCAGCAGCTTAGGCGGGGGGGCTTACTTC.

This clonotype was detected only a few times. This sequence joins TRBV7-9 and TRBJ2-5; 9 nucleotides align to TRBD1. After removal of 2 bases from V and 4 bases from J, the junction contained 2 bases not matched to a gene. Per the germline V gene, CDR1 is SEHNR and CDR2 is FQNEAQ (reference sequence). The CDR3 consists of 14 residues. The CDR3, as DNA: TGTGCCAGCAGCTTAACGGGACAGGGAGAGACCCAGTACTTC. This codes for CASSLTGQGETQYF.

This clonotype has a single count. The chain links TRBV24-1 to TRBJ2-5; D possibly corresponds to TRBD1 (6 bases). The CDR3 consists of 15 residues. Trimming removed 3 bases at V and 5 bases at J, with 15 bases between. Germline assignment: CDR1 KGHDR and CDR2 SFDVKD. The CDR3 here is CATSDEQGNSETQYF. The CDR3 nucleotides read TGTGCCACCAGTGATGAGCAGGGGAATTCGGAGACCCAGTACTTC.

In its sample, this clonotype was seen many times. The chain recombines TRBV12-3 or TRBV12-4 with TRBJ2-2; 9 bases fit TRBD1. The CDR3 covers 16 residues. V shed 5 bases and J 4 bases; nucleotides not matched to a gene: 8. The CDR3 bases are TGTGCCAGCAGTCGGGACAGGGCGTTGGGCACCGGGGAGCTGTTTTTT. Translating it yields CASSRDRALGTGELFF.

The table lists this clonotype with many counts. The rearrangement links TRBV5-1 to TRBJ2-3; D perhaps matches TRBD1 (6 bases). This CDR3 has 15 amino acids. CDR1 and CDR2 (germline): SGHRS, YFSETQ. V lost 2 bases and J 0 bases, leaving 10 bases between the germline ends. CDR3 loop: CASSLTGSSTDTQYF. The CDR3 bases are TGCGCCAGCAGCTTAACAGGGTCTAGCACAGATACGCAGTATTTT.

This clonotype was observed at least ten times. The chain couples TRBV6-5 to TRBJ2-2; 7 bases line up with TRBD2. This CDR3 spans 16 amino acids. Germline CDR1 reads MNHEY; CDR2 reads SVGAGI. Trimming took 4 bases from V and 0 from J; bases not matched to a gene: 5. The CDR3 DNA is TGTGCCAGCAGTTTTAGCGGGCCCGCGAACACCGGGGAGCTGTTTTTT. The encoded protein is CASSFSGPANTGELFF.

This clonotype was seen repeatedly, ten times or more. The J gene is TRBJ2-2, the V gene TRBV5-1, with a possible D match to TRBD2 (6 bases). Germline V lookup: CDR1 SGHRS, CDR2 YFSETQ. This CDR3 region has 16 residues. V lost 0 bases and J lost 2, with 11 bases in between. The CDR3 DNA sequence: TGCGCCAGCAGCTTGGAAGGCGGGGTTAACACCGGGGAGCTGTTTTTT. Protein: CASSLEGGVNTGELFF.

This clonotype has a count of ten or more. The chain joins TRBV24-1 to TRBJ2-6; D is uncertain. The ends were cut back, 3 bases at V and 1 base at J, with 3 bases in the middle. CDR1 is KGHDR and CDR2 is SFDVKD in the germline V gene. The CDR3 totals 14 residues. CDR3 sequence (DNA): TGTGCCACCAGTGATCTTTCTGGGGCCAACGTCCTGACTTTC. Protein: CATSDLSGANVLTF.